The 9 T cell receptor beta chains in this list originate from one sample, sequenced in a study of Ad26.COV2.S vaccination and SARS-CoV-2 variants. Method: immunoSEQ multiplex PCR; TCRdb's copy keeps in-frame clones and lacks some. The sample holds approximately 300,000 clones; 86% are singletons and the top ten take less than 2%. As for treatment: around 19 received Ad26.COV2.S at low or high dose, single or two shots; several received placebo; per-sample allocation not given. It was on day 63 after the first vaccine or placebo injection that samples were taken. The sample consisted of peripheral blood, taken in a trial of Ad26.COV2.S vaccine versus placebo. The receptor set was obtained from a person aged 18-60 years who received the Ad26.COV2.S COVID-19 vaccine or a placebo.

A few counts support this clone. The chain has TRBV5-8 and TRBJ1-2, with 8 bases that match TRBD1. This CDR3 comprises 16 residues. V gave up 0 bases and J gave up 3 bases; unmatched junction bases: 7. From germline, CDR1 is SGHTS and CDR2 YDEGEE. CDR3 protein: CASSLASRGLDYGYTF. The CDR3 nucleotides read TGTGCCAGCAGCTTGGCCTCCAGGGGGCTTGACTATGGCTACACCTTC.

This clone was found a few times. The J gene is TRBJ1-2, the V gene TRBV12-5; 9 bases are shared with TRBD1. This CDR3 has 14 residues. V was clipped by 5 bases and J by 4 bases; unmatched bases: 5. The germline CDR1 and CDR2 sequences are LGHNT and FRNRAP. The CDR3 DNA is TGTGCTAGTGGTGGACAGGGGAGGGTCTATGGCTACACCTTC. It yields the protein CASGGQGRVYGYTF.

V gene TRBV20-1 combines with J gene TRBJ2-7, with D uncertain. This CDR3 spans 12 amino acids. Trimming stripped 3 bases from V and 0 bases from J, with 6 bases between. Germline V lookup: CDR1 DFQATT, CDR2 SNEGSKA (reference sequence). This CDR3 reads CSASLSSYEQYF. The CDR3 DNA sequence: TGCAGTGCTAGTTTGTCCTCCTACGAGCAGTACTTC.

V gene TRBV18 combines with J gene TRBJ1-1; 10 nucleotides line up with TRBD1. Unmatched junction bases numbered 9, after V lost 3 bases and J lost 5 bases. The CDR3 runs to 16 residues. Germline CDR1 KGHSH, CDR2 LQKENI. The CDR3 coding sequence is TGTGCCAGCTCACCGGACTGGACAGGGGGGAATACTGAAGCTTTCTTT. Amino acids: CASSPDWTGGNTEAFF.

The V and J genes are TRBV25-1 and TRBJ2-1; D remains unclear. The V end lost 3 bases, the J end lost 10 bases, and 13 bases lay between the germline ends. This CDR3 is 13 amino acids long. Germline V gene sequence: CDR1 MGHDK, CDR2 SYGVNS. This CDR3 is CASSDPSRQEQFF. The CDR3 DNA follows: TGTGCCAGCAGTGACCCTTCTCGGCAGGAGCAGTTCTTC.

The J gene is TRBJ2-2, the V gene TRBV7-2, with D uncertain. The V gene lost 1 base and the J gene lost 6 bases, with 12 bases spanning the gap. This CDR3 is built from 15 residues. Germline V gives CDR1 SGHTA, CDR2 FQGNSA. The DNA of the CDR3 is TGTGCCAGCAGCTTAGTATTCCGAGGAGCCGGGGAGCTGTTTTTT. Its translation: CASSLVFRGAGELFF.

J is TRBJ2-7 and V is TRBV12-3 or TRBV12-4, with a weak D call TRBD2 (6 bases). The ends were cut back, 8 bases at V and 3 bases at J, with 14 bases in the middle. The CDR3 contains 13 residues. CDR3 residues: CASCAGRDYEQYF. Here the CDR3 DNA reads TGTGCCAGCTGCGCGGGGAGAGACTACGAGCAGTACTTC.

This clone was seen a single time. The chain joins TRBV18 to TRBJ2-2, with TRBD1 matching over 8 bases. Germline CDR1 reads KGHSH; CDR2 reads LQKENI. This CDR3 has 16 amino acids. After removal of 6 bases from V and 5 bases from J, the junction contained 11 bases not matched to a gene. For the CDR3, the DNA is TGTGCCAGCTCGCAGGCAGGGGGCGCCGGAACCGGGGAGCTGTTTTTT. This codes for CASSQAGGAGTGELFF.

The chain recombines TRBV5-6 with TRBJ1-6; D possibly corresponds to TRBD1 (5 bases). CDR1 and CDR2 from the germline V gene are SGHDT and YYEEEE. This CDR3 region has 13 residues. Between the trimmed V and J ends, which lost 2 bases and 6 bases, there was a span of 6 bases. For the CDR3, the DNA is TGTGCCAGCAGCTTCGACAGTAATTCACCCCTCCACTTT. Its protein product is CASSFDSNSPLHF. The full variable domain, completed using reference TRBV5-6 and TRBJ1-6, is DAGVTQSPTHLIKTRGQQVTLRCSPKSGHDTVSWYQQALGQGPQFIFQYYEEEERQRGNFPDRFSGHQFPNYSSELNVNALLLGDSALYLCASSFDSNSPLHFGNGTRLTVT.